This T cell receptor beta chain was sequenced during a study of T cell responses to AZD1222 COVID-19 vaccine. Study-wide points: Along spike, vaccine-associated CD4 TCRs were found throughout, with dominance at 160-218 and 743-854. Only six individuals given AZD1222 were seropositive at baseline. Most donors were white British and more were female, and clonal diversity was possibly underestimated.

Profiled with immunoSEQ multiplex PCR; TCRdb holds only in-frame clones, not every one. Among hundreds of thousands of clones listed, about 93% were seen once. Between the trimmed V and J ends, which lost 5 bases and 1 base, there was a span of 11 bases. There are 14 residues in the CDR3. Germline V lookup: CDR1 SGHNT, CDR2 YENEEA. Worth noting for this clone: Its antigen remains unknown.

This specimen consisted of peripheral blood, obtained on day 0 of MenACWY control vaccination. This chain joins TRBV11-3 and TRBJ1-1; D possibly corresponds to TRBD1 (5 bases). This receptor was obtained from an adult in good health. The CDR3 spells CASSPRAGNTEAFF. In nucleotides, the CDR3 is TGTGCCAGCAGCCCCAGGGCGGGGAACACTGAAGCTTTCTTT.